This TCR beta chain was profiled in a study of blood T cell repertoires in COVID-19. Background on the study: Donors in the United States, Italy and Spain gave samples during acute or convalescent COVID-19. T cells, B-cell-depleted T cells, or PBMCs provided the cDNA or gDNA that served as material.

In the authors' workflow: Amplification with reference gene primers provided the estimates of nucleated cell counts. Only in-frame clones appear in the TCRdb table, and some are missing; sequencing was by immunoSEQ multiplex PCR. V and J calls and clone size follow that table, whereas D and trimming were derived from the DNA. The sample consists of under 80,000 clones, approximately 83% of them appearing once. Per germline, CDR1 SGHVS and CDR2 FNYEAQ. Trimming took off 3 bases at V and 7 bases at J, with 16 bases between the two ends. CDR3 length: 15 amino acids. This clonotype originated in a man aged 80 or over with acute or convalescent COVID-19. The genes are TRBV7-6 and TRBJ1-5; D gene uncertain. The sequenced material came from peripheral blood. CDR3 DNA sequence: TGTGCCAGCAGCTTGGGAGCTACTGATAGGCAGCCCCAGCATTTT. Translating gives CASSLGATDRQPQHF. The whole variable domain, remainder taken from reference TRBV7-6 and TRBJ1-5, is GAGVSQSPRYKVTKRGQDVALRCDPISGHVSLYWYRQALGQGPEFLTYFNYEAQQDKSGLPNDRFSAERPEGSISTLTIQRTEQRDSAMYRCASSLGATDRQPQHFGDGTRLSIL.